This T cell receptor beta chain was obtained from a study of blood T cells in healthy people across ages (dated by TCRdb to between 2015 and 2016). Context from the whole study: In model experiments, roughly one uniquely barcoded TCR beta cDNA molecule per two T cells was captured by template switching. To avoid experimental bias, donors of different ages were distributed randomly across sequencing lanes. Two additional independent replicas of 1 million unique cDNA reads from the same blood draw were analyzed for two donors (one aged 18 to 29 and one aged 80 or older). Age-related changes in TCR beta repertoire diversity were measured in the study by deep sequencing normalized with unique cDNA molecular identifiers. The donors were split into four age groups: young (average about 15 years), middle-aged (over 35), aged (more than 60) and long-lived (82).

Donors were 39 systemically healthy Caucasian individuals from Russia aged about 6 to 100 years. Each donor gave roughly 9.5 milliliters of peripheral blood, collected into EDTA-treated Vacutainer tubes. Ficoll-Paque density-gradient centrifugation was used to isolate PBMCs, with at least 7 million per sample. Total RNA, at least 6 micrograms per sample, was extracted from PBMCs with Trizol reagent. For every donor, flow cytometry on a PBMC aliquot measured the percentage of naive CD45RAhigh/CD27high T cells. V trim: 2 bases; J trim: 8 bases; unmatched bases: 7. The germline V gene sets CDR1 to SGHTA and CDR2 to FQGNSA. From cysteine to phenylalanine, the CDR3 is 14 amino acids long. Only CDR3 DNA remains: 42 bases, in frame from the first base. The investigation overall reported the following: As age increased, observed TCR beta diversity per million T cells dropped in a roughly linear way, and a significant reduction was already evident by age roughly 36. Estimates of total diversity based on one million sequenced T cells were regarded as lower bounds and as underestimates. Compared with the aged group, more naive CD4+ T cells, fewer expanded clones and increased TCR diversity were shown by the long-lived group, suggesting age selection. Donor CMV infection status was unknown, potentially confounding age-related changes in expanded clonotypes. There was a strong correlation between observed TCR beta diversity and the percentage of naive T cells measured by flow cytometry. Since profiling was done on bulk unsorted PBMCs, naive and antigen-experienced compartments could not be conclusively compared.

The library was generated by 5' RACE. Sequencing was performed on an Illumina HiSeq 2500. A second PCR of about 6 to 11 cycles was run with a J-beta primer mix and a sample-barcoded 5' primer. A template-switch 5' adaptor carrying 12 random nucleotides introduced a unique molecular identifier onto each TCR beta cDNA molecule. Each sample yielded at least 2.5 million CDR3-containing paired-end reads. The Mint cDNA synthesis kit, primed by a TRBC-specific oligonucleotide, was used to synthesize first-strand cDNA from all RNA. Following uracil-DNA glycosylase treatment, all cDNA underwent a first 18-cycle PCR with the universal primers M1SS and BC2_uni_R. The study's processing was this. For normalization, 1 million high-quality reads were randomly selected from each sample, with every read carrying a distinct molecular identifier. Reads with shared molecular identifiers were discarded instead of being binned into consensus sequences. MiTCR, run with a Q25 quality threshold and the strictest error-elimination algorithm, handled CDR3 identification, clonotype clustering and error correction. A nonparametric unseen species model with Euler transformation was used to estimate a lower bound on total TCR beta diversity. Starting from the raw public reads, TCRdb applied fastp trimming at Q25, assembled clones with MiXCR and retained in-frame beta chains. Each record represents a unique CDR3 protein, reported with the most common genes and DNA among its rows. The V and J calls and clone size come from TCRdb's table, not from the authors' own analysis. For this sample the table gives around 1,600,000 distinct CDR3 sequences, of which 42% were detected only once. The top ten hold approximately 4.1% of the sample.

About this clonotype itself: Its antigen is not yet known. No qualities accompany the bases; no much larger clone lies one base away.

The chain couples TRBV7-2 to TRBJ1-1, with 8 junctional bases fitting TRBD1. This TCR was recovered from a woman aged 18 to 35 in good health. The specimen was blood. The nucleotide sequence reads TGTGCCAGCAGCTTACAAACGACAGGGGCAGAAGCTTTCTTT. It translates as CASSLQTTGAEAFF.